This T cell receptor beta chain was found in a study of blood T cells in healthy people across ages. Together with a sample-barcoded 5' primer, a J-beta primer mix was included in a second PCR lasting about 7 to 12 cycles. Sequencing yielded, for each sample, at least 3 million paired-end reads carrying CDR3. In TCRdb, the 5' RACE reads were re-called with MiXCR into one record per CDR3 protein. The data contain about 1.5 million distinct CDR3 sequences, less than 45% of them singletons. Every donor contributed roughly 10 milliliters of peripheral blood by blood draw. Deletions cut 6 bases from V and 4 bases from J, with 10 bases between. CDR3 length equals 13 residues. Per germline, CDR1 MGHRA and CDR2 YSYEKL.

The receptor was isolated from a woman under 30 in good health. The sample comprised blood. The chain is built from TRBV4-1 and TRBJ2-1; TRBD1 or TRBD2 may be the D gene (5 bases each). The CDR3 loop reads CASRGVLYNEQFF. The CDR3 DNA sequence: TGCGCCAGCAGGGGGGTCCTGTACAATGAGCAGTTCTTC.